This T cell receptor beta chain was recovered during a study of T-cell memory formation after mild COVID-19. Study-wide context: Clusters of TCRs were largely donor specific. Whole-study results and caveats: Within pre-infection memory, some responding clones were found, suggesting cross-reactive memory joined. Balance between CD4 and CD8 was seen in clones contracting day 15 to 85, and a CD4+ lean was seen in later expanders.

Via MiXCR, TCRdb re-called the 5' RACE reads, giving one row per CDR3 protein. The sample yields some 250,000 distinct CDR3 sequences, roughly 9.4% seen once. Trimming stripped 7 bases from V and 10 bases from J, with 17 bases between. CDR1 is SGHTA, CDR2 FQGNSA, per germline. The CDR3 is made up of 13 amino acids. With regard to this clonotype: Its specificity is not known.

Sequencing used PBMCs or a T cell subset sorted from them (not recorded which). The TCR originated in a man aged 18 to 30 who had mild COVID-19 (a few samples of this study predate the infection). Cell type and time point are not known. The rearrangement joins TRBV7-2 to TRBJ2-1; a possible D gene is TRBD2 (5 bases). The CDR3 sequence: CASTPDSGYEQFF. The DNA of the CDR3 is TGTGCCAGCACCCCTGACTCGGGGTACGAGCAGTTCTTC.